This T cell receptor beta chain is from a study of graft-versus-host responses after intestinal transplantation. Across the study: The recipients all started with anti-thymocyte globulin induction and then took tacrolimus and steroids for roughly 3 years.

Study-level findings and limits: Some patients had graft-donor T cell macrochimerism, and their allografts showed high graft-versus-host to host-versus-graft clonal ratios.

Generated by immunoSEQ multiplex PCR, the TCRdb table keeps only in-frame clones and is missing some. The table shows 8,000 to 11,000 clones, with around 29% occurring only once. Irradiated, violet-dye-labeled stimulator cells, approximately 200,000 in number, were plated with approximately 200,000 CFSE-labeled responder cells. A sort after the reaction isolated proliferating CFSE-low CD3+CD4+ and CD3+CD8+ responders. This CDR3 is 14 amino acids long. Trimming removed 3 bases at V and 0 bases at J, with 7 bases between. Germline values: CDR1 SGHTA, CDR2 FQGNSA. This clonotype was sampled from a human patient who was an organ donor for intestinal transplantation. The source was alloreactive CD4+ T cells from a mixed lymphocyte reaction culture, collected before transplantation. Subset of the sample: CFSE-low proliferating T cells sorted from approximately 6-day pre-transplant mixed lymphocyte reaction (GvH or HvG direction). V and J are TRBV7-2 and TRBJ2-3; the D is unclear. Here the CDR3 reads CASSFTTSTDTQYF. The DNA for the CDR3 is TGTGCCAGCAGCTTTACGACCAGCACAGATACGCAGTATTTT.